Listed below are T cell receptor beta chains from one sample, sequenced in a study of blood T cell repertoires in COVID-19. The protocol was immunoSEQ multiplex PCR, while the TCRdb copy is restricted to in-frame clones and leaves out a portion. Of over 250,000 clones detected, about 87% appear once; the ten largest clones hold over 1.2%. Sequenced input: peripheral blood. These receptors were taken from a woman between 35 and 50 years old who had recovered from COVID-19. The conserved cysteine and the conserved F or W are not part of the CDR3 here.

13,TRBV5-4,ASSLFPGADYGYT
10,TRBV23-1,ARETGELEAF
13,TRBV24-1,ATSDPGQGGRQQY
13,TRBV6-5,ASQTAQTMNTEAF
12,TRBV5-6,ASSLLDRNYGYT
12,TRBV5-4,ASSWPGNGEKLF
12,TRBV7-9,ASSLGQGTYEQY
15,TRBV7-2,ASSLGPGQGPSYEQY
11,TRBV30,AWSVQDYYGYT
16,TRBV4-1,ASSYLGELDRGHTEAF
14,TRBV5-1,ASGPGGARSSYGQY
11,TRBV7-9,ASSQTRNSPLH
13,TRBV18,ASSDNRVSYNEQF
14,TRBV5-4,ASSPGGSGGTNEQF
14,TRBV7-9,ASSSGLAGLTDTQY
14,TRBV7-2,ASSLDSGSLAYEQY
12,TRBV6-6,ASSYRGQGAEQY
14,TRBV19,ASSQFVGQTNQPQH
15,TRBV7-3,ASSLRESSGGANEQF
14,TRBV18,ASSSLGQLGDYGYT
13,TRBV7-9,ASSLGRRDNYGYT
10,TRBV12-5,ASGLFTTEAF
10,TRBV28,ASSLPGETQY
12,TRBV20-1,SASIRNGKDGYT
11,TRBV5-1,ASSLDRGLGYT
13,TRBV5-4,ASSSPGSGANVLT
10,TRBV5-1,ASSLEGGGYT
13,TRBV9,ASSQGTSLTDTQY
16,TRBV7-8,ASSLAMSGGPYTDTQY
16,TRBV7-9,ASTAPSRGDSGANVLT
10,TRBV7-9,ASSSDRAAAF
12,TRBV2,ASSVSQVAYEQY
12,TRBV9,ASSVEQGGTPLH
13,TRBV7-2,ASSQRAGLKQPQH